The rows below give T cell receptor beta chains drawn from one sample of a study of graft-versus-host responses after intestinal transplantation. The repertoire was sequenced with immunoSEQ multiplex PCR; TCRdb's copy has only in-frame clones and lacks some. The profile covers roughly 9,400 clones, with around 94% appearing a single time and 2% to 2.5% taken by the ten largest. The source material was PBMCs, sampled 8 days after intestinal transplant. These receptors came from a human patient who received an intestinal transplant, so some T cells may come from the graft donor. The CDR3 runs from the conserved cysteine through the conserved F or W. The D gene is left open where the match is weak. Expanded clones get a size class; other rows say once, few or many, or leave the size out.

j_call,clone_size,v_call,d_call,cdr3_aa,cdr3_nt
TRBJ2-4,-,TRBV19,-,CASSIRLRDIQYF,TGTGCCAGTAGTATTCGGTTGAGGGACATTCAGTACTTC
TRBJ2-7,-,TRBV27,TRBD2,CASSFLAGGADEQYF,TGTGCCAGCAGTTTCTTAGCGGGGGGAGCAGACGAGCAGTACTTC
TRBJ2-7,-,TRBV15,-,CATSSAGSTSYEQYF,TGTGCCACCAGCAGTGCAGGGTCAACCTCCTACGAGCAGTACTTC
TRBJ1-2,-,TRBV10-3,TRBD1,CAMRDREGDGYTF,TGTGCCATGCGGGACAGGGAGGGGGATGGCTACACCTTC
TRBJ1-2,-,TRBV11-2,-,CASSPWTGADYGYTF,TGTGCCAGCAGCCCTTGGACGGGAGCCGACTATGGCTACACCTTC
TRBJ2-5,-,TRBV5-4,-,CASSLGQTQETQYF,TGTGCCAGCAGTCTCGGACAGACACAAGAGACCCAGTACTTC
TRBJ2-7,-,TRBV9,TRBD2,CASSVGGGTWEQYF,TGTGCCAGCAGCGTAGGCGGGGGGACCTGGGAGCAGTACTTC
TRBJ1-1,-,TRBV28,-,CATSPGGYTEAFF,TGTGCCACCAGCCCCGGGGGGTATACTGAAGCTTTCTTT
TRBJ2-2,-,TRBV20-1,-,CSAGRSGELFF,TGCAGTGCTGGCCGGTCCGGGGAGCTGTTTTTT
TRBJ2-5,-,TRBV4-1,-,CASKRQGVQETQYF,TGCGCCAGCAAACGCCAGGGAGTTCAAGAGACCCAGTACTTC
TRBJ2-1,-,TRBV5-1,TRBD2,CASSSERSGGAYEQFF,TGCGCCAGCAGCTCGGAGAGGAGCGGGGGGGCATATGAGCAGTTCTTC
TRBJ2-5,-,TRBV15,-,CATSRGGGEEAQYF,TGTGCCACCAGCAGAGGAGGGGGGGAAGAGGCCCAGTACTTC
TRBJ1-2,-,TRBV9,TRBD1,CASRSGGTYGYTF,TGTGCCAGCAGGTCAGGGGGCACCTATGGCTACACCTTC
TRBJ2-4,once,TRBV15,-,CATSRARAALNIQYF,TGTGCCACCAGCAGGGCCAGGGCAGCGTTAAACATTCAGTACTTC
TRBJ2-1,-,TRBV28,TRBD2,CASTQKGSGRGGEQFF,TGTGCCAGCACTCAGAAGGGTAGCGGGAGAGGTGGTGAGCAGTTCTTC
TRBJ2-7,-,TRBV5-4,-,CASSLEVGSWYEQYF,TGTGCCAGCAGCTTGGAGGTCGGGAGTTGGTACGAGCAGTACTTC
TRBJ2-7,-,TRBV6-5,-,CASSYSPAAETYEQYF,TGTGCCAGCAGTTACTCGCCGGCAGCGGAAACCTACGAGCAGTACTTC
TRBJ2-7,-,TRBV12-5,-,CASGLVLGPEQYF,TGTGCTAGTGGTTTGGTACTGGGTCCCGAGCAGTACTTC
TRBJ1-2,-,TRBV30,-,CAWSARAYYGYTF,TGTGCCTGGAGTGCCCGGGCCTACTATGGCTACACCTTC
TRBJ1-2,-,TRBV7-9,-,CASSLAPGDGYTF,TGTGCCAGCAGCTTAGCGCCAGGGGATGGCTACACCTTC
TRBJ2-2,-,TRBV5-6,-,CASTINFHRLLTGELFF,TGTGCCAGCACCATAAACTTCCACAGGCTCTTGACCGGGGAGCTGTTTTTT
TRBJ2-7,-,TRBV7-9,-,CASSSTLDVYEQYF,TGTGCCAGCAGCTCCACCCTTGACGTCTACGAGCAGTACTTC
TRBJ2-7,-,TRBV6-5,-,CASSDSYEQYF,TGTGCCAGCAGTGACTCCTACGAGCAGTACTTC
TRBJ2-3,-,TRBV28,-,CASTMTGSTDTQYF,TGTGCCAGCACCATGACAGGTAGCACAGATACGCAGTATTTT
TRBJ2-3,-,TRBV13,TRBD2,CASSTSGLALDTQYF,TGTGCCAGCAGCACCTCAGGACTAGCTTTAGATACGCAGTATTTT
TRBJ2-1,-,TRBV7-9,TRBD1,CASSPSPGTGGGSYNEQFF,TGTGCCAGCAGCCCCAGTCCCGGGACAGGGGGCGGCTCCTACAATGAGCAGTTCTTC
TRBJ1-6,-,TRBV27,-,CASSLGAGADNSPLHF,TGTGCCAGCAGTTTAGGGGCAGGGGCCGATAATTCACCCCTCCACTTT
TRBJ2-7,-,TRBV12-1,-,CASSFTGTSTRGQYF,TGTGCCAGCAGCTTCACCGGGACTAGCACGAGGGGGCAGTACTTC
TRBJ2-2,-,TRBV10-1,-,CASSENPGELFF,TGCGCCAGCAGTGAGAACCCCGGGGAGCTGTTTTTT
TRBJ2-7,-,TRBV7-9,-,CASSSRTTLYEQYF,TGTGCCAGCAGCTCCAGGACTACACTCTACGAGCAGTACTTC
TRBJ1-2,once,TRBV7-9,-,CASSLGPSRSNYGYTF,TGTGCCAGCAGTTTGGGACCGAGCCGGAGTAACTATGGCTACACCTTC
TRBJ1-1,-,TRBV19,-,CASRGHGATEAFF,TGTGCCAGTAGGGGCCACGGGGCGACTGAAGCTTTCTTT
TRBJ2-1,-,TRBV6-5,-,CASSYKGDQGEQFF,TGTGCCAGCAGTTACAAGGGGGACCAGGGTGAGCAGTTCTTC
TRBJ1-1,-,TRBV5-1,TRBD1,CASRTGEGDTEAFF,TGCGCCAGCAGAACAGGGGAAGGGGACACTGAAGCTTTCTTT
TRBJ2-5,-,TRBV5-1,-,CASSLVSPTGETQYF,TGCGCCAGCAGCTTGGTCTCCCCAACCGGGGAGACCCAGTACTTC
TRBJ1-1,-,TRBV27,-,CASIKLGLNTEAFF,TGTGCCAGCATTAAGTTAGGGTTGAACACTGAAGCTTTCTTT
TRBJ2-2,-,TRBV9,-,CASSVVTGELFF,TGTGCCAGCAGCGTAGTAACCGGGGAGCTGTTTTTT
TRBJ1-1,-,TRBV27,TRBD1,CASSPGTGGNTEAFF,TGTGCCAGCAGTCCCGGGACAGGGGGTAACACTGAAGCTTTCTTT
TRBJ2-1,once,TRBV7-9,TRBD2,CASSLLAGSDNEQFF,TGTGCCAGCAGCTTACTAGCGGGGTCTGACAATGAGCAGTTCTTC
TRBJ2-1,-,TRBV2,TRBD2,CARTSGGLNEQFF,TGTGCCAGAACTAGCGGGGGGCTTAATGAGCAGTTCTTC